This is a list of T cell receptor beta chains from one sample in a study of shared clonotypes between healthy human individuals. Using immunoSEQ multiplex PCR, the repertoire was profiled, and TCRdb retains in-frame clones only, with some absent. Among around 550,000 clones listed, about 95% were seen once. Sequencing was done on a sample of naive CD4+ T cells sorted from blood. The receptors shown here come from a woman between 25 and 40 years old in good health. CDR3s include the opening cysteine and the closing phenylalanine or tryptophan. Each record gives: clone size, J gene, V gene, CDR3 protein. The listing skips clone size in some rows; elsewhere it reads once, few, many or a size class.

NA	TRBJ2-1	TRBV7-8	CASSDRRGTYNEQFF
NA	TRBJ2-3	TRBV28	CASRPAPGLAGKTDTQYF
NA	TRBJ1-1	TRBV7-9	CASKVEDLNTEAFF
NA	TRBJ2-1	TRBV5-1	CASSLGGSEQFF
NA	TRBJ2-3	TRBV5-1	CASSPGPAGGQNTQYF
NA	TRBJ1-1	TRBV5-8	CASRGPGTGEHRAFF
NA	TRBJ2-3	TRBV6-5	CASSFGDTQYF
NA	TRBJ2-7	TRBV14	CASSHPGGSGNHEQYF
once	TRBJ2-2	TRBV7-9	CASSLVSGELFF
NA	TRBJ1-3	TRBV19	CASSIQQWEGNTIYF
NA	TRBJ1-6	TRBV15	CATSREGQGRRNSPLHF
NA	TRBJ2-7	TRBV29-1	CSVEGPYEQYF
NA	TRBJ2-1	TRBV7-9	CASSVTQGLTEQFF
NA	TRBJ1-1	TRBV19	CASKVGESFTEAFF
NA	TRBJ2-5	TRBV9	CASSVGVREEVETQYF
NA	TRBJ1-2	TRBV28	CASRYGGRNGYTF
NA	TRBJ2-7	TRBV21-1	CASNPGHLSYEQYF
NA	TRBJ1-1	TRBV28	CASRYLTGNTEAFF
NA	TRBJ2-4	TRBV7-2	CASSLVGAKNIQYF
NA	TRBJ1-1	TRBV5-4	CASSLDYTEAFF
NA	TRBJ1-5	TRBV19	CATGDSSNQPQHF
NA	TRBJ2-7	TRBV11-3	CASSRLQGYEQYF
NA	TRBJ1-2	TRBV29-1	CSVDDSYGYTF
NA	TRBJ2-5	TRBV5-1	CASSPGRVQETQYF
once	TRBJ2-3	TRBV2	CASSGGIAGASRTDTQYF
NA	TRBJ2-2	TRBV11-2	CASSLGTSGSRTGELFF
NA	TRBJ1-5	TRBV10-1	CASHVHRGNQPQHF
NA	TRBJ2-7	TRBV28	CASRSGGQGTYEQYF
NA	TRBJ2-3	TRBV30	CAWSVGDTQYF
NA	TRBJ2-7	TRBV28	CASSGPRTYEQYF
once	TRBJ2-2	TRBV5-1	CASSRSLAANTGELFF
NA	TRBJ2-3	TRBV10-3	CAISDSLITDTQYF
NA	TRBJ1-2	TRBV28	CASSPAGTGLYGYTF
NA	TRBJ2-1	TRBV11-2	CASSLEVGGSYNEQFF
NA	TRBJ2-3	TRBV2	CASSKLAGGVTDTQYF
NA	TRBJ1-3	TRBV5-4	CASSYKTNSGNTIYF
NA	TRBJ2-1	TRBV15	CATSRGQGERAREQFF
NA	TRBJ2-7	TRBV9	CASSVGGGALPYEQYF
NA	TRBJ2-7	TRBV30	CAWSPSTGRPTYEQYF
NA	TRBJ1-5	TRBV27	CASGGQMNQPQHF
NA	TRBJ2-7	TRBV4-1	CASSLKLILAGDPYEQYF
NA	TRBJ2-2	TRBV25-1	CASSEALDRAPGGELFF
NA	TRBJ1-1	TRBV5-8	CASSLRGASTEAFF
NA	TRBJ2-1	TRBV5-4	CASSGRLDNEQFF
NA	TRBJ2-6	TRBV28	CASSSPRGAGANVLTF
NA	TRBJ2-4	TRBV7-6	CASSLAIGVADIQYF
NA	TRBJ1-1	TRBV5-1	CASSTQGRGTEAFF
NA	TRBJ2-1	TRBV19	CASSMGSGTSYNEQFF